One sample yielded the 26 T cell receptor beta chains listed below, sequenced in a study of blood T cell repertoires in COVID-19. Some clones are missing from TCRdb's copy, which holds only in-frame ones; the method was immunoSEQ multiplex PCR. The table shows 40,000 to 50,000 clones, with over 70% occurring only once. Sequenced material: peripheral blood. These receptors originate from a woman aged 80 or over with COVID-19, enrolled during active disease.

CDR3 region: CASSQTRLAGYKETQYF. For the CDR3, the DNA is TGTGCCAGCAGTCAAACCCGACTAGCGGGATACAAAGAGACCCAGTACTTC. The chain couples TRBV6-6 to TRBJ2-5; 11 bases fit TRBD2. This CDR3 region has 17 residues. Germline assignment: CDR1 MNHNY and CDR2 SVGAGI (reference sequence). V was pared by 5 bases and J by 3 bases, with 11 bases of the junction left unmatched.

The V and J genes are TRBV12-3 or TRBV12-4 and TRBJ2-7; no reliable D call. CDR3 length equals 13 residues. V lost 8 bases to trimming and J lost 2 bases, with 13 bases between them. Written as DNA, the CDR3 is TGTGCCAGCTCCTCCCGTCTCCCCTACGAGCAGTACTTC. It yields the protein CASSSRLPYEQYF.

The genes are TRBV29-1 and TRBJ1-2, with TRBD1 matching 10 bases. The CDR3 length is 13 residues. Germline V gene lookup returns CDR1 SQVTM and CDR2 ANQGSEA. V trimming: 6 bases; J trimming: 8 bases; junction bases outside the gene matches: 9. CDR3: CSVGGTGARGYTF. The CDR3, as DNA: TGCAGCGTGGGGGGGACAGGGGCGCGCGGCTACACCTTC. Using reference TRBV29-1 and TRBJ1-2 for the parts outside the CDR3, the full variable domain is SAVISQKPSRDICQRGTSLTIQCQVDSQVTMMFWYRQQPGQSLTLIATANQGSEATYESGFVIDKFPISRPNLTFSTLTVSNMSPEDSSIYLCSVGGTGARGYTFGSGTRLTVV.

This clone was detected only once. The V and J genes are TRBV21-1 and TRBJ1-1. TRBV21-1 is recorded as a pseudogene. CDR3 length: 12 amino acids. CDR3 protein: CASSLLYTEAFF. In nucleotides, the CDR3 is TGTGCCAGCAGCCTCCTTTACACTGAAGCTTTCTTT.

V and J are TRBV6-5 and TRBJ1-5, with D possibly matching TRBD1 (5 bases). The germline CDR1 and CDR2 sequences are MNHEY and SVGAGI. This CDR3 spans 15 amino acids. Trimming cost V 6 bases and J 0 bases, with 12 bases left between them. The CDR3 DNA sequence: TGTGCCAGCAGCGTTTATCAGGGTAGCAATCAGCCCCAGCATTTT. It is translated as CASSVYQGSNQPQHF.

This clone appeared a single time. The V gene is TRBV11-2, the J gene TRBJ1-4; 9 nucleotides match TRBD1. The germline CDR1 and CDR2 sequences are SGHAT and FQNNGV. V lost 3 bases and J lost 4; bases outside the gene matches: 3. This CDR3 region has 15 residues. The CDR3 reads CASSFGTGINEKLFF. The DNA of the CDR3 is TGTGCCAGCAGCTTCGGGACAGGGATTAATGAAAAACTGTTTTTT.

The chain joins TRBV6-1 to TRBJ2-2, with 10 nucleotides matching TRBD1. V was clipped by 1 base and J by 0 bases; unmatched bases: 5. Germline CDR1 and CDR2: MNHNS and SASEGT. The CDR3 is 18 residues long. CDR3 residues: CASSEGTGGQANTGELFF. The DNA of the CDR3 is TGTGCCAGCAGTGAAGGGACAGGGGGTCAGGCGAACACCGGGGAGCTGTTTTTT.

The chain couples TRBV14 to TRBJ1-1; D remains ambiguous. Germline values: CDR1 SGHDN, CDR2 FVKESK. The CDR3 length is 15 residues. V was shortened by 2 bases and J by 6 bases, with 16 bases between the two germline ends. The CDR3 reads CASSQSMNRVSEAFF. Here the CDR3 DNA reads TGTGCCAGCAGCCAATCCATGAACCGAGTTTCTGAAGCTTTCTTT.

This chain connects TRBV7-9 to TRBJ2-3; 9 bases are a match to TRBD1. Trimming cost V 5 bases and J 3 bases; bases outside gene matches: 9. This CDR3 spans 16 amino acids. The V gene's germline CDR1 is SEHNR and CDR2 FQNEAQ (reference sequence). The CDR3 loop is CASSVTGTGRTDTQYF. DNA for the CDR3: TGTGCCAGCAGCGTGACCGGGACAGGGAGAACAGATACGCAGTATTTT.

This chain links TRBV18 with TRBJ2-7; D is uncertain. With 4 bases removed from V and 2 bases from J, the gap between germline ends came to 12 bases. Germline V gives CDR1 KGHSH, CDR2 LQKENI. The CDR3 has 14 residues. CDR3 nucleotide sequence: TGTGCCAGCTCACGCGGTAGAGATGCCTACGAGCAGTACTTC. Translation: CASSRGRDAYEQYF.

The V gene is TRBV11-3, the J gene TRBJ1-6; TRBD1 matches 7 bases. Germline V gives CDR1 SGHNT, CDR2 YENEEA. V lost 5 bases and J lost 9; bases outside the gene matches: 4. The CDR3 has 13 residues. CDR3 region: CASSPRTGSPLHF. The CDR3 DNA reads as TGTGCCAGCAGCCCGCGGACAGGTTCACCCCTCCACTTT.

This clone was recorded only once. This chain links TRBV3-1 (or the pseudogene TRBV3-2) with TRBJ1-3; D gene uncertain. This CDR3 has 14 residues. V was shortened by 4 bases and J by 5 bases, with 12 bases between the two germline ends. The germline V gene encodes CDR1 LGHDT and CDR2 YNNKEL (reference sequence). The CDR3 spells CASSLVGSRNTIYF. Here the CDR3 DNA reads TGTGCCAGCAGCCTGGTGGGGAGTCGAAACACCATATATTTT.

The V gene is TRBV3-1 (or the pseudogene TRBV3-2), the J gene TRBJ1-1, with 9 nucleotides matching TRBD1. This CDR3 has 15 residues. J gave up 0 bases and V 4 bases, and 3 bases lay outside the gene matches. Germline V gives CDR1 LGHDT, CDR2 YNNKEL (reference sequence). In DNA form, the CDR3 reads TGTGCCAGCAGCCTCGGACAGGGGTTGAACACTGAAGCTTTCTTT. Translated, it gives CASSLGQGLNTEAFF.

J is TRBJ2-2 and V is TRBV6-5, with a weak D call TRBD1 (5 bases). The germline gives CDR1 MNHEY, CDR2 SVGAGI. The CDR3 runs 14 residues. Trimming stripped 0 bases from V and 7 bases from J, with 9 bases between. This chain's CDR3 is CASSYSAGIGELFF. CDR3 bases: TGTGCCAGCAGTTACTCGGCAGGGATCGGGGAGCTGTTTTTT.

J is TRBJ1-6 and V is TRBV25-1, with 9 bases matching TRBD1. The V and J ends lost 5 bases and 7 bases, in that order; junction bases with no gene match: 6. The CDR3 is 15 amino acids. From germline, CDR1 is MGHDK and CDR2 SYGVNS. Here the CDR3 reads CASSHGQGRNSPLHF. For the CDR3, the DNA is TGTGCCAGCAGTCACGGACAGGGGAGGAATTCACCCCTCCACTTT.

The V call is TRBV11-2, the J call TRBJ2-1; D uncertain. The ends were cut back, 8 bases at V and 6 bases at J, with 14 bases in the middle. CDR1 and CDR2 from the germline V gene are SGHAT and FQNNGV. The CDR3 extends over 13 amino acids. The CDR3 sequence: CASRVVTGNEQFF. CDR3 sequence (DNA): TGTGCCAGCCGTGTCGTAACGGGCAATGAGCAGTTCTTC.

This clone was seen only once. V and J are TRBV28 and TRBJ2-7, with TRBD2 identical over 11 bases. From germline, CDR1 is MDHEN and CDR2 SYDVKM. The CDR3 is 14 amino acids. Trimming took 5 bases from V and 1 from J; bases not matched to a gene: 1. In nucleotides, the CDR3 is TGTGCCAGCAGTCGACTAGCGGGATCCTACGAGCAGTACTTC. Protein product: CASSRLAGSYEQYF.

This clone was observed a few times. V gene TRBV18 combines with J gene TRBJ2-7; 7 positions match TRBD1. The length of the CDR3 is 12 residues. CDR1 KGHSH and CDR2 LQKENI come from the germline V gene. With V trimmed by 5 bases and J by 3 bases, 1 base remained unmatched. CDR3 DNA: TGTGCCAGCTCAGGGACAGACTACGAGCAGTACTTC. Translated, it gives CASSGTDYEQYF.

This clone was counted a single time. The rearrangement links TRBV28 to TRBJ2-1, with 7 bases fitting TRBD2. Unmatched junction bases numbered 8, after V lost 8 bases and J lost 7 bases. The CDR3 consists of 13 residues. Germline lookup yields CDR1 MDHEN and CDR2 SYDVKM. CDR3 residues: CASGGGFRNEQFF. The CDR3 DNA reads as TGTGCCAGCGGGGGGGGATTCAGAAATGAGCAGTTCTTC. Based on the CDR3 plus reference TRBV28 and TRBJ2-1, the full variable domain is DVKVTQSSRYLVKRTGEKVFLECVQDMDHENMFWYRQDPGLGLRLIYFSYDVKMKEKGDIPEGYSVSREKKERFSLILESASTNQTSMYLCASGGGFRNEQFFGPGTRLTVL.

This clone showed up just a few times. The chain couples TRBV9 to TRBJ1-4, with 7 bases that match TRBD1. The CDR3 contains 14 residues. CDR1 and CDR2 (germline): SGDLS, YYNGEE. Trimming cost V 2 bases and J 3 bases; bases outside gene matches: 1. The CDR3 loop reads CASSVGQPNEKLFF. CDR3 nucleotide sequence: TGTGCCAGCAGCGTGGGACAGCCTAATGAAAAACTGTTTTTT.

This clone has only a few counts. V is TRBV27 and J is TRBJ1-1, with D tentatively TRBD1 (5 bases). The CDR3 contains 14 residues. Germline values: CDR1 MNHEY, CDR2 SMNVEV (reference sequence). Deletions cut 6 bases from V and 6 bases from J, with 17 bases between. CDR3 nucleotide sequence: TGTGCCAGCAGCAACCGCCCCGACAGCGCTGAAGCTTTCTTT. It encodes CASSNRPDSAEAFF.

This chain connects TRBV6-4 to TRBJ1-1; maybe TRBD1 (5 bases). Germline V CDR1 and CDR2: MRHNA, SNTAGT. V shed 6 bases and J shed 5 bases, with 16 bases lying between them. CDR3 length: 14 amino acids. As DNA, the CDR3 is TGTGCCAGCAGCAGATTAAATAGGGGAACTGAAGCTTTCTTT. Amino acids: CASSRLNRGTEAFF.

The chain is built from TRBV7-9 and TRBJ2-3, with D tentatively TRBD2 (6 bases). Per the germline V gene, CDR1 is SEHNR and CDR2 is FQNEAQ (reference sequence). CDR3 size: 16 residues. Trimming shortened V by 5 bases and J by 2 bases, and 17 bases separated the two germline ends. The CDR3, as DNA: TGTGCCAGCAGCCCCCTGGGGCGGGGCTTCACAGATACGCAGTATTTT. Encoded protein: CASSPLGRGFTDTQYF.

This chain joins TRBV11-3 and TRBJ2-1; 11 positions agree with TRBD2. Trimming cost V 0 bases and J 9 bases; bases outside gene matches: 4. CDR1 is SGHNT and CDR2 is YENEEA in the germline V gene. CDR3 size: 15 residues. In DNA form, the CDR3 reads TGTGCCAGCAGCTTAGACAGGCTAGCGGGAGGTGAGCAGTTCTTC. Amino acids: CASSLDRLAGGEQFF. Full variable domain (rest looked up from reference TRBV11-3 and TRBJ2-1): EAGVVQSPRYKIIEKKQPVAFWCNPISGHNTLYWYLQNLGQGPELLIRYENEEAVDDSQLPKDRFSAERLKGVDSTLKIQPAELGDSAVYLCASSLDRLAGGEQFFGPGTRLTVL.

The rearrangement links TRBV7-6 to TRBJ1-1, with TRBD1 as a possible D gene (5 bases). The V gene's germline CDR1 is SGHVS and CDR2 FNYEAQ. CDR3 length: 15 amino acids. With 0 bases removed from V and 4 bases from J, the gap between germline ends came to 12 bases. CDR3 nucleotides: TGTGCCAGCAGCTTAGCCAGGGAGGAGAGCACTGAAGCTTTCTTT. Protein: CASSLAREESTEAFF.

This clone was detected a few times. This rearrangement joins TRBV18 to TRBJ2-7; D is possibly TRBD1 (6 bases). V lost 4 bases to trimming and J lost 5 bases, with 9 bases between them. This CDR3 contains 12 residues. Germline assignment: CDR1 KGHSH and CDR2 LQKENI. CDR3 protein: CASSRRTDEQYF. The CDR3 DNA reads TGTGCCAGCTCACGGCGGACAGACGAGCAGTACTTC.